The 11 T cell receptor beta chains listed next were all sequenced from one sample in a study of cytomegalovirus exposure and HLA in healthy donors (TCRdb year 2017). Libraries were constructed by the immunoSEQ multiplex PCR assay. For the multiplex PCR, a mixture combining 60 forward primers for TCR Vbeta segments and 13 reverse primers for TCR Jbeta segments was used. This immuneACCESS table, as held by TCRdb, lists in-frame sequences with V and J called but not all clones. Of the missing ones, under half trace to an unresolved V gene in checked studies; the others have no known cause. The sample table contains approximately 190,000 clones; only one count was recorded for 12% of them. The ten largest clones take up more than 7% of the sample. The source material was PBMCs. Every receptor here comes from a man aged 45-60 years in good health and CMV-seropositive.

This clone was observed a few times. The J gene is TRBJ1-6, the V gene TRBV2; 8 bases align to TRBD1. Per the germline V gene, CDR1 is SNHLY and CDR2 is FYNNEI. After removal of 5 bases from V and 5 bases from J, the junction contained 2 bases not matched to a gene. This CDR3 is built from 14 residues. CDR3 loop: CASSKDRDNSPLHF. The CDR3 DNA sequence: TGTGCCAGCAGTAAGGACAGGGATAATTCACCCCTCCACTTT.

This clone has just a few counts. The chain is built from TRBV7-8 and TRBJ2-7; D is perhaps TRBD1 (6 bases). The CDR3 contains 12 residues. V lost 5 bases and J 5 bases, leaving 10 bases between the germline ends. CDR1 is SGHVS, CDR2 FQNEAQ, per germline. The CDR3 nucleotides read TGTGCCAGCAGCCATACAGGGAACGAGCAGTACTTC. Encoded protein: CASSHTGNEQYF. Supplemented by reference TRBV7-8 and TRBJ2-7, the full variable domain reads GAGVSQSPRYKVAKRGQDVALRCDPISGHVSLFWYQQALGQGPEFLTYFQNEAQLDKSGLPSDRFFAERPEGSVSTLKIQRTQQEDSAVYLCASSHTGNEQYFGPGTRLTVT.

The CDR3 loop is CASSPDRGRLDTEAFF. The CDR3 coding sequence is TGTGCCAGCAGCCCGGACAGGGGGCGTTTGGACACTGAAGCTTTCTTT. The chain links TRBV5-6 to TRBJ1-1, with 11 bases matching TRBD1. The V segment lost 4 bases and the J segment 3 bases; nucleotides outside the gene matches: 8. The CDR3 is 16 residues long. Germline CDR1 SGHDT, CDR2 YYEEEE.

This clone was seen only a few times. This sequence joins TRBV6-6 and TRBJ1-2; 9 nucleotides agree with TRBD1. CDR3 length equals 16 residues. Per germline, CDR1 MNHNY and CDR2 SVGAGI (reference sequence). With 2 bases clipped from V and 7 bases from J, the junction kept 11 bases outside the gene matches. CDR3 nucleotide sequence: TGTGCCAGCAGTTACGGGACAGGGTCCACATCCCTTGGCTACACCTTC. Its protein is CASSYGTGSTSLGYTF.

The gene calls are TRBV28 and TRBJ1-2, with 11 bases that match TRBD1. The CDR3 has 14 amino acids. The J segment lost 7 bases and the V segment lost 6 bases, leaving 7 bases of the junction unmatched. Germline loops: CDR1 MDHEN, CDR2 SYDVKM. The CDR3 protein is CASRVGQGASGYTF. The CDR3, as DNA: TGTGCCAGCAGGGTTGGACAGGGGGCCTCTGGCTACACCTTC.

The chain combines TRBV2 with TRBJ1-2; D not resolved. There are 13 residues in the CDR3. V lost 5 bases and J 4 bases, leaving 11 bases between the germline ends. In germline, CDR1 is SNHLY, CDR2 FYNNEI. CDR3 sequence: CASSLADSYGYTF. The CDR3 DNA reads TGTGCCAGCAGTCTTGCGGATTCCTATGGCTACACCTTC.

This clone was picked up a small number of times. The V gene is TRBV7-2, the J gene TRBJ2-3, with D possibly being TRBD2 (6 bases). CDR1 is SGHTA, CDR2 FQGNSA, per germline. The V and J ends lost 3 bases and 3 bases respectively, with 7 bases between them. This CDR3 has 13 residues. CDR3 sequence: CASSFGLTDTQYF. For the CDR3, the DNA is TGTGCCAGCAGCTTCGGACTAACAGATACGCAGTATTTT.

This chain uses TRBV5-1 with TRBJ2-7; TRBD1 agrees at 8 bases. There are 14 residues in the CDR3. After removal of 4 bases from V and 6 bases from J, the junction contained 9 bases not matched to a gene. CDR1 is SGHRS and CDR2 is YFSETQ in the germline V gene. CDR3 nucleotide sequence: TGCGCCAGCAGCCCGGACAGGGTCCTAGGCGAGCAGTACTTC. Protein: CASSPDRVLGEQYF.

Remarks on this clone: The junction differs from germline at one of its ends, possibly a read error. The sample contains more than one DNA sequence encoding this CDR3. J is TRBJ1-6 and V is TRBV30; the D is unclear. The CDR3 has 13 residues. The germline V gene encodes CDR1 GTSNPN and CDR2 SVGIG (reference sequence). The CDR3 loop is CASAGRYNSPLNF. The CDR3, as DNA: TGTGCCTCGGCGGGAAGGTATAATTCACCCCTCAACTTT.

The chain employs TRBV6-6 and TRBJ2-3; 9 positions agree with TRBD2. Germline assignment: CDR1 MNHNY and CDR2 SVGAGI (reference sequence). Trimming removed 6 bases from V and 5 bases from J; junction bases left unmatched: 12. This CDR3 comprises 16 residues. The CDR3 bases are TGTGCCAGCAGAATGGCCGAAGCGGGGGGCCGAGATACGCAGTATTTT. The encoded protein is CASRMAEAGGRDTQYF.

This clone was counted between two and nine times. The rearrangement links TRBV6-5 to TRBJ2-2, with 8 bases that match TRBD2. Losses at the gene ends were 9 bases for V and 1 base for J; bases not matched to a gene: 7. The CDR3 loop spans 15 amino acids. Germline CDR1 MNHEY, CDR2 SVGAGI. DNA for the CDR3: TGTGCCAGTCAGAGGACTAGCTGGAACACCGGGGAGCTGTTTTTT. Protein: CASQRTSWNTGELFF.